Given below is one T cell receptor beta chain in context. Antigen: not known. This sample is part of a study of T cell responses to AZD1222 COVID-19 vaccine. Regarding the study as a whole: Recipients of AZD1222 seropositive at baseline numbered only 6 or 7.

V was shortened by 3 bases and J by 4 bases, with 23 bases between the two germline ends. The CDR3 extends over 18 amino acids. Germline CDR1 reads LNHNV; CDR2 reads YYDKDF (reference sequence). The method was immunoSEQ multiplex PCR; TCRdb's version includes in-frame clones alone and lacks a portion of them. This sample has 110,000 to 150,000 clones, with more than 85% found just once. The receptor was isolated from an adult in good health. This chain joins TRBV15 and TRBJ2-3; D is perhaps TRBD1 (6 bases). The sample here was peripheral blood, taken on day 0 of AZD1222 vaccination. CDR3 sequence (DNA): TGTGCCACCAGCAGGCCGGTCCGGACAGCGTCGGTCCCAGATACGCAGTATTTT. Protein product: CATSRPVRTASVPDTQYF. The variable domain in full, with the rest retrieved from reference TRBV15 and TRBJ2-3, is DAMVIQNPRYQVTQFGKPVTLSCSQTLNHNVMYWYQQKSSQAPKLLFHYYDKDFNNEADTPDNFQSRRPNTSFCFLDIRSPGLGDTAMYLCATSRPVRTASVPDTQYFGPGTRLTVL.